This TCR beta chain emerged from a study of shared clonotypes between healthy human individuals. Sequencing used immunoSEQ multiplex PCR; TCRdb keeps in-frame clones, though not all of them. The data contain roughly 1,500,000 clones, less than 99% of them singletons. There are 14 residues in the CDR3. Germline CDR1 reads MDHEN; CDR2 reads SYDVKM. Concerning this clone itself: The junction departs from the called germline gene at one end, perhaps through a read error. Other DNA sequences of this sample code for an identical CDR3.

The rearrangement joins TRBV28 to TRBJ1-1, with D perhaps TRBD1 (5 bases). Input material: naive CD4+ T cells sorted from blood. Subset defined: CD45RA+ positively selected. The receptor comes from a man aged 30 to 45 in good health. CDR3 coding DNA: TGTGCCAGCAGTTTATTGGGGCTGGGACCTGAAGCTTTTTTT. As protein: CASSLLGLGPEAFF.